A selection of T cell receptor beta chains follows, all from one sample in a study of PD-L1 blockade in urothelial cancer. Clones were sequenced by immunoSEQ multiplex PCR, and TCRdb holds only the in-frame ones, with some missing. The sample consists of about 48,000 clones, roughly 86% of them appearing once. This sample comprised PBMCs, obtained around atezolizumab (anti-PD-L1) treatment. These receptors came from a man in his sixties with urothelial cancer. Each CDR3 is given without its conserved first and last residue. The order of the fields is V gene, J gene, CDR3 protein.

TRBV6-4	TRBJ1-2	ASSDRFGTGNGYT
TRBV9	TRBJ1-2	ASRRTGGQGYT
TRBV19	TRBJ1-4	ASRASARIYRYANEKLF
TRBV25-1	TRBJ2-3	ASSGGLSTDTQY
TRBV29-1	TRBJ1-2	SVHIGGGYGYT
TRBV30	TRBJ1-2	AWSWDRASYGYT
TRBV7-3	TRBJ2-3	ASSRSGGRADTQY
TRBV18	TRBJ1-2	ASSPRGFYGYT
TRBV7-8	TRBJ2-7	ASSPDLTYEQY
TRBV19	TRBJ2-7	ASSITIAGYEQY
TRBV5-4	TRBJ2-5	ASRLGGGAGVKETQY
TRBV2	TRBJ1-2	ASIAPGQGVVYGYT
TRBV15	TRBJ1-6	ATSSRYGAGSPLH
TRBV27	TRBJ1-2	ASRTRSGSPYGYT
TRBV5-1	TRBJ2-2	ASSSGGPNTGELF
TRBV7-2	TRBJ2-4	ASSPDRGNNIQY
TRBV30	TRBJ1-1	AWSGQRNTEAF
TRBV21-1	TRBJ2-1	ATSGTPNYNEQF
TRBV6-5	TRBJ2-3	ASSAGLAATDTQY
TRBV18	TRBJ1-2	ASSPPGGANYGYT
TRBV7-8	TRBJ1-4	ASSARRQGALNEKLF
TRBV7-3	TRBJ2-3	ASSLTRDYTDTQY
TRBV7-9	TRBJ2-5	ASSSWGLDLLVETQY
TRBV28	TRBJ2-1	ASSVGTGRYNEQF
TRBV6-6	TRBJ1-4	ASSYSREKLF
TRBV6-5	TRBJ1-5	ASRKGGRDQPQH
TRBV4-2	TRBJ2-1	ASSQVTTGAYNEQF
TRBV27	TRBJ2-3	ASSWQGFTDTQY
TRBV15	TRBJ1-2	ATSRDSPQGTYGYT
TRBV5-5	TRBJ1-5	ASSLGAGVQPQH
TRBV18	TRBJ2-3	ASSPPTDAHTQY
TRBV6-1	TRBJ1-4	ASSDEPFTNEKLF
TRBV25-1	TRBJ1-2	ASSESGGSNYGYT
TRBV30	TRBJ2-3	AWSGQGETDTQY
TRBV7-9	TRBJ1-6	ASRPTQKGSPLH
TRBV30	TRBJ1-2	AWSRGGNYGYT
TRBV2	TRBJ2-2	ASSGRVNTGELF
TRBV7-2	TRBJ2-2	ASSLTGANTGELF
TRBV29-1	TRBJ2-1	SVDRASSSYNEQF
TRBV18	TRBJ2-7	ASSPTSGGASSYEQY
TRBV30	TRBJ1-5	AWSRGAGNQPQH
TRBV4-1	TRBJ1-6	ASSQDPRAVGNSPLH
TRBV14	TRBJ2-3	ASSQDRRDTQY
TRBV4-3	TRBJ1-5	ASSQGRERQPQH
TRBV30	TRBJ1-3	AWSVPNRGFGNTIY
TRBV5-1	TRBJ2-1	ASSSGTGAFLF
TRBV15	TRBJ1-3	ATSRDSIDSGNTIY
TRBV7-6	TRBJ2-2	ASSLYRPADSGELF
TRBV9	TRBJ2-5	ASSPTGDETQY
TRBV7-2	TRBJ2-1	ASSLDQGSYNEQF
TRBV7-9	TRBJ2-3	ASSYSDGTDTQY
TRBV5-1	TRBJ2-5	ASSLDREETQY
TRBV7-9	TRBJ1-1	ASSGVGARSEAF
TRBV19	TRBJ1-5	ASRDRGGNQPQH
TRBV7-8	TRBJ2-7	ASSPGTGWFYEQY
TRBV2	TRBJ2-1	ASRAGTGTYNEQF
TRBV7-2	TRBJ2-7	ASSNPGLAGVNY